This T cell receptor (beta chain) was documented in a study of CD8+ T cells in alopecia areata. As the sequencing template, cDNA was produced by extracting RNA and reverse transcribing it. TCRdb keeps only in-frame clones here, not all; method: immunoSEQ multiplex PCR. The sample has some 150,000 clones; 62% are singletons. The trim removed 6 bases at V and 3 bases at J, leaving 7 bases unmatched. The CDR3 runs to 15 residues. In germline, CDR1 is SEHNR, CDR2 FQNEAQ (reference sequence). This rearrangement joins TRBV7-9 to TRBJ1-5; 8 nucleotides agree with TRBD1. The sequencing input was CD8+ T cells sorted from blood. The sequence was collected from a human donor in good health. The CDR3 coding sequence is TGTGCCAGCAGGGCCGGGACAGGTAACAATCAGCCCCAGCATTTT. Its protein product is CASRAGTGNNQPQHF.